The rows below give T cell receptor beta chains drawn from one sample of a study of blood T cell repertoires in COVID-19. Sequencing was performed with immunoSEQ multiplex PCR; in TCRdb, only in-frame clones are kept and a portion is missing. The data show 150,000 to 200,000 clones, with roughly 87% seen just once and 1.5% to 2% held by the top ten. The sample consisted of peripheral blood. These receptor sequences come from a woman in her fifties or sixties with acute or convalescent COVID-19. The conserved cysteine and the conserved F or W are not part of the CDR3 here. Fields, in order: clone size, V gene, J gene, CDR3 protein. The size of a clone is reported for some rows only, either as once, few or many, or as a class for expanded clones.

abundance: -; v_gene: TRBV6-2/TRBV6-3; j_gene: TRBJ1-5; CDR3aa: ASSSVQGGNQPQH
abundance: -; v_gene: TRBV20-1; j_gene: TRBJ1-2; CDR3aa: SASESVGYT
abundance: -; v_gene: TRBV27; j_gene: TRBJ1-5; CDR3aa: ASSLKPEGVGNQPQH
abundance: -; v_gene: TRBV3-1/TRBV3-2; j_gene: TRBJ1-6; CDR3aa: ASRIGGQLNSPLH
abundance: -; v_gene: TRBV2; j_gene: TRBJ2-4; CDR3aa: ASSEENRDENY
abundance: -; v_gene: TRBV12-5; j_gene: TRBJ2-3; CDR3aa: ASGVGLADETDTQY
abundance: few; v_gene: TRBV5-5; j_gene: TRBJ1-4; CDR3aa: ASSRGQGTNEKLF
abundance: -; v_gene: TRBV19; j_gene: TRBJ1-1; CDR3aa: ASRVIGVTEAF
abundance: -; v_gene: TRBV9; j_gene: TRBJ1-3; CDR3aa: ASSVQGGSGNTIY
abundance: -; v_gene: TRBV7-8; j_gene: TRBJ1-5; CDR3aa: ASSRQSDQPQH
abundance: -; v_gene: TRBV6-5; j_gene: TRBJ2-2; CDR3aa: ASTPGGVFTGELF
abundance: -; v_gene: TRBV2; j_gene: TRBJ2-7; CDR3aa: ASCREGSSYEQY
abundance: -; v_gene: TRBV4-3; j_gene: TRBJ1-2; CDR3aa: ASSQSSSAVAINYGYT
abundance: -; v_gene: TRBV12-3/TRBV12-4; j_gene: TRBJ1-2; CDR3aa: ASSLSDKSGYT
abundance: -; v_gene: TRBV7-9; j_gene: TRBJ1-2; CDR3aa: ASSLAGQGSGYT
abundance: -; v_gene: TRBV21-1; j_gene: TRBJ1-3; CDR3aa: ASSKRDSL
abundance: few; v_gene: TRBV7-9; j_gene: TRBJ2-2; CDR3aa: ASSLNNPRAGELF
abundance: -; v_gene: TRBV5-6; j_gene: TRBJ2-7; CDR3aa: ASSLRLAQGEYEQY
abundance: -; v_gene: TRBV27; j_gene: TRBJ1-2; CDR3aa: ASSPYRDSRAFNYGYT
abundance: -; v_gene: TRBV27; j_gene: TRBJ1-1; CDR3aa: ASSAPGLNTEAF
abundance: -; v_gene: TRBV6-2/TRBV6-3; j_gene: TRBJ2-7; CDR3aa: ASSYSNSNEQY
abundance: -; v_gene: TRBV5-4; j_gene: TRBJ2-3; CDR3aa: ASSFGLADRPDTQY
abundance: -; v_gene: TRBV2; j_gene: TRBJ2-7; CDR3aa: ASSGLAGTFTYEQY
abundance: once; v_gene: TRBV5-1; j_gene: TRBJ1-4; CDR3aa: ASSLQGATTNEKLF
abundance: -; v_gene: TRBV5-3; j_gene: TRBJ2-1; CDR3aa: ARSSGFPGTINNEQF
abundance: -; v_gene: TRBV5-1; j_gene: TRBJ1-1; CDR3aa: ASSLGVDTEAF
abundance: -; v_gene: TRBV25-1; j_gene: TRBJ1-2; CDR3aa: ASSEGGGGYT
abundance: -; v_gene: TRBV5-8; j_gene: TRBJ2-1; CDR3aa: ASSLVAGDGNEQF
abundance: -; v_gene: TRBV23-1; j_gene: TRBJ2-1; CDR3aa: ASSHLPGRLGGQF
abundance: -; v_gene: TRBV7-3; j_gene: TRBJ1-1; CDR3aa: ASGADWNTEAF
abundance: -; v_gene: TRBV19; j_gene: TRBJ2-3; CDR3aa: ASSTGVGPNTQY
abundance: -; v_gene: TRBV30; j_gene: TRBJ1-2; CDR3aa: AWSGGRREGYT
abundance: -; v_gene: TRBV7-2; j_gene: TRBJ1-2; CDR3aa: ASSRGEIGYT
abundance: -; v_gene: TRBV23-1; j_gene: TRBJ1-5; CDR3aa: ASSQSGPRDQPQH
abundance: -; v_gene: TRBV6-5; j_gene: TRBJ2-1; CDR3aa: ASSYLGDEQF
abundance: -; v_gene: TRBV6-5; j_gene: TRBJ2-1; CDR3aa: ASSYSTLAGRNEQF
abundance: -; v_gene: TRBV27; j_gene: TRBJ1-1; CDR3aa: ASSLNRGRGTEAF
abundance: -; v_gene: TRBV12-5; j_gene: TRBJ2-3; CDR3aa: ASGLGGLADTQY
abundance: -; v_gene: TRBV6-6; j_gene: TRBJ2-7; CDR3aa: ASSYIPTGEGEQY
abundance: -; v_gene: TRBV3-1/TRBV3-2; j_gene: TRBJ2-1; CDR3aa: ASSQVTSGGVSEQF
abundance: -; v_gene: TRBV19; j_gene: TRBJ2-1; CDR3aa: ASSPQGGTYNEQF
abundance: -; v_gene: TRBV19; j_gene: TRBJ2-3; CDR3aa: ASSISGGRADTQY
abundance: -; v_gene: TRBV15; j_gene: TRBJ2-5; CDR3aa: ATSRGEFQETQY
abundance: -; v_gene: TRBV28; j_gene: TRBJ2-1; CDR3aa: ASNGASGRISNEQF
abundance: -; v_gene: TRBV18; j_gene: TRBJ1-1; CDR3aa: ASSPPVRTEAF
abundance: -; v_gene: TRBV7-2; j_gene: TRBJ2-7; CDR3aa: ASSPTAVGAYEQY
abundance: -; v_gene: TRBV5-1; j_gene: TRBJ1-4; CDR3aa: ASSLLPGQGVEKLF
abundance: -; v_gene: TRBV7-6; j_gene: TRBJ2-3; CDR3aa: ASSLYASGRSADTQY
abundance: -; v_gene: TRBV30; j_gene: TRBJ1-4; CDR3aa: AWSGGDRGGSNEKLF
abundance: once; v_gene: TRBV25-1; j_gene: TRBJ2-7; CDR3aa: ASSEPDRDEQY
abundance: -; v_gene: TRBV19; j_gene: TRBJ2-3; CDR3aa: ASSILRREGRSDTQY
abundance: -; v_gene: TRBV7-2; j_gene: TRBJ1-6; CDR3aa: ASSLEVRAYYNSPLH
abundance: -; v_gene: TRBV5-4; j_gene: TRBJ1-5; CDR3aa: ASHAFGGVLHSNQPQH
abundance: -; v_gene: TRBV30; j_gene: TRBJ1-2; CDR3aa: AWSLGQGAGGYT
abundance: -; v_gene: TRBV30; j_gene: TRBJ2-1; CDR3aa: AWISETYNEQF
abundance: once; v_gene: TRBV6-6; j_gene: TRBJ1-1; CDR3aa: ASSSSGESEAF
abundance: -; v_gene: TRBV7-2; j_gene: TRBJ1-4; CDR3aa: ASSFRGQGAFGEKLF
abundance: -; v_gene: TRBV24-1; j_gene: TRBJ2-5; CDR3aa: ATSDSDRVMRETQY